These T cell receptor beta chains were read from a single sample in a study of OX40 agonist ivuxolimab in advanced cancers. The assay was immunoSEQ multiplex PCR, and TCRdb's table has in-frame clones only and misses some. The table records 69,000 or so clones, approximately 78% of them present only once. Sample: CD4+ or CD8+ T cells sorted from blood, taken in a trial of the OX40 agonist ivuxolimab. The source is an adult with an advanced solid tumor such as melanoma, head and neck, liver or kidney cancer. CDR3s include the opening cysteine and the closing phenylalanine or tryptophan. A D gene is named only where the DNA matches it firmly. Some rows mark clone size as missing; the rest say once, few, many or name a class of expanded clone.

>TRBJ1-5|NA|NA|TRBV6-1
CASSEAVYVDHSNQPQHF
TGTGCCAGCAGTGAAGCGGTTTACGTAGACCATAGCAATCAGCCCCAGCATTTT
>TRBJ2-5|NA|NA|TRBV21-1
CASSKMGRQETQYF
TGTGCCAGCAGCAAAATGGGCCGGCAAGAGACCCAGTACTTC
>TRBJ1-2|NA|NA|TRBV5-6
CASSSDGGRGAYGYTF
TGTGCCAGCAGCTCGGACGGGGGGCGAGGGGCCTATGGCTACACCTTC
>TRBJ1-1|NA|NA|TRBV10-3
CAISIENTEAFF
TGTGCCATCAGTATCGAGAACACTGAAGCTTTCTTT
>TRBJ2-5|TRBD2|NA|TRBV28
CASRGLAGAQETQYF
TGTGCCAGCAGGGGACTAGCGGGAGCCCAAGAGACCCAGTACTTC
>TRBJ1-2|NA|few|TRBV10-3
CANREGEDYGYTF
TGTGCCAATCGGGAGGGAGAAGACTATGGCTACACCTTC
>TRBJ2-3|NA|NA|TRBV7-3
CASSLWASATDTQYF
TGTGCCAGCAGCTTATGGGCGAGTGCCACAGATACGCAGTATTTT
>TRBJ1-1|TRBD1|NA|TRBV4-2
CASSQGGTGAEAFF
TGTGCCAGCAGCCAAGGCGGGACAGGGGCTGAAGCTTTCTTT
>TRBJ1-2|TRBD1|once|TRBV4-3
CASSQGQGGSSTF
TGCGCCAGCAGCCAAGGGCAGGGGGGCTCCTCAACCTTC
>TRBJ1-6|NA|NA|TRBV27
CASSLSGDLPMWNSPLHF
TGTGCCAGCAGTTTATCAGGGGACCTACCTATGTGGAATTCACCCCTCCACTTT
>TRBJ2-2|TRBD1|NA|TRBV2
CASSWTGGTGELFF
TGTGCCAGCAGCTGGACAGGGGGCACCGGGGAGCTGTTTTTT